Reported below is one T cell receptor beta chain. The CDR3 spans 15 residues. Germline V gene sequence: CDR1 MNHEY, CDR2 SVGEGT. With V trimmed by 2 bases and J by 5 bases, 8 bases remained unmatched. Profiled with immunoSEQ multiplex PCR; TCRdb holds only in-frame clones, not every one. The sample holds 40,000 to 45,000 clones, approximately 88% seen once. The sample is drawn from a study of blood T cell repertoires in COVID-19. The chain has TRBV6-2 or TRBV6-3 and TRBJ2-5; TRBD2 aligns across 7 bases. Sequencing used peripheral blood. This receptor was identified in a man over 45 with active COVID-19. The CDR3 is CASSYRGGYLETQYF. CDR3 bases: TGTGCCAGCAGTTACCGCGGGGGTTATTTGGAGACCCAGTACTTC.